One sample yielded the 32 T cell receptor beta chains listed below, sequenced in a study of Tregs in tolerant kidney transplant recipients. Produced via immunoSEQ multiplex PCR; TCRdb's table is partial and in-frame only. The sample includes roughly 68,000 clones, roughly 84% of them seen just once. The sequencing input was CD4+ T cells from blood. The source is a human donor in good health.

The genes are TRBV5-1 and TRBJ2-2, with 10 bases matching TRBD2. CDR1 and CDR2 (germline): SGHRS, YFSETQ. CDR3 length equals 16 residues. With 5 bases clipped from V and 5 bases from J, the junction kept 9 bases outside the gene matches. CDR3 amino acids: CASSSTSGTSTGELFF. The CDR3 DNA reads as TGCGCCAGCAGTTCCACTAGCGGGACTTCAACCGGGGAGCTGTTTTTT.

In its sample, this clone was seen once. The V call is TRBV18, the J call TRBJ1-2; 9 bases fit TRBD1. This CDR3 is 18 amino acids long. V was clipped by 4 bases and J by 1 base; unmatched bases: 13. Germline loops: CDR1 KGHSH, CDR2 LQKENI. As DNA, the CDR3 is TGTGCCAGCTCACTATTGGGACAGGGAGACTTGGGTAACTATGGCTACACCTTC. Translating it yields CASSLLGQGDLGNYGYTF.

This clone was seen more than once but under ten times. The V and J genes are TRBV7-9 and TRBJ1-1; tentatively, D is TRBD1 (5 bases). The CDR3 runs 14 residues. In germline, CDR1 is SEHNR, CDR2 FQNEAQ (reference sequence). V was shortened by 2 bases and J by 1 base, with 8 bases between the two germline ends. The CDR3 sequence is CASSLQGSNTEAFF. Here the CDR3 DNA reads TGTGCCAGCAGCTTACAGGGATCGAACACTGAAGCTTTCTTT. Full variable domain (outside the CDR3, taken from reference TRBV7-9 and TRBJ1-1): DTGVSQNPRHKITKRGQNVTFRCDPISEHNRLYWYRQTLGQGPEFLTYFQNEAQLEKSRLLSDRFSAERPKGSFSTLEIQRTEQGDSAMYLCASSLQGSNTEAFFGQGTRLTVV.

CDR3 DNA sequence: TGCGCCAGCAGCTTTGGGACAGCGAACACCGGGGAGCTGTTTTTT. It is translated as CASSFGTANTGELFF. The rearrangement links TRBV5-1 to TRBJ2-2; 7 bases match TRBD1. J gave up 0 bases and V 2 bases, and 1 base lay outside the gene matches. CDR3 length: 15 amino acids. Germline-derived CDR1 and CDR2 are SGHRS and YFSETQ.

The J gene is TRBJ2-1, the V gene TRBV7-9; maybe TRBD2 (6 bases). Trimming took off 8 bases at V and 8 bases at J, with 19 bases between the two ends. Germline-derived CDR1 and CDR2 are SEHNR and FQNEAQ (reference sequence). This CDR3 spans 14 amino acids. CDR3 DNA: TGTGCCAGCGCGGAGGGAATAGCTGGGGATGAGCAGTTCTTC. This gives the protein CASAEGIAGDEQFF.

The rearrangement joins TRBV9 to TRBJ2-7, with D possibly matching TRBD2 (6 bases). From germline, CDR1 is SGDLS and CDR2 YYNGEE. The CDR3 is 14 amino acids. Trimming removed 4 bases at V and 3 bases at J, with 14 bases between. The CDR3 nucleotides read TGTGCCAGCAGCCCGCAGACGGAGGGCTACGAGCAGTACTTC. This sequence encodes CASSPQTEGYEQYF.

This chain links TRBV5-8 with TRBJ2-5; TRBD1 matches at 7 bases. Trimming at V came to 0 bases and at J to 5 bases, leaving 4 bases not matched to a gene. CDR1 and CDR2 (germline): SGHTS, YDEGEE. The CDR3 consists of 14 residues. The CDR3 spells CASSLEGGRETQYF. The CDR3 nucleotides are TGTGCCAGCAGCTTGGAAGGGGGCCGGGAGACCCAGTACTTC.

This clone was counted between two and nine times. The chain couples TRBV7-2 to TRBJ1-1; no clear D. Germline CDR1 is SGHTA and CDR2 is FQGNSA. V lost 0 bases and J 3 bases, leaving 11 bases between the germline ends. The CDR3 length is 15 residues. The CDR3 nucleotides read TGTGCCAGCAGCTTAGCCCCGGGTTTGGACACTGAAGCTTTCTTT. Residues: CASSLAPGLDTEAFF.

This chain joins TRBV7-2 and TRBJ2-3, with TRBD2 matching over 13 bases. The CDR3 runs 17 residues. Trimming took 1 base from V and 4 from J; bases not matched to a gene: 5. CDR1 and CDR2 (germline): SGHTA, FQGNSA. The CDR3 DNA follows: TGTGCCAGCAGCTTAGTTGGGACTAGCGGGAACTCAGATACGCAGTATTTT. Translated: CASSLVGTSGNSDTQYF.

This chain connects TRBV27 to TRBJ2-3, with TRBD2 identical over 12 bases. Germline CDR1 reads MNHEY; CDR2 reads SMNVEV (reference sequence). The J segment lost 1 base and the V segment lost 8 bases, leaving 7 bases of the junction unmatched. CDR3 length equals 16 residues. CDR3 region: CASSRLAGVGTDTQYF. CDR3 sequence (DNA): TGTGCCAGCTCTAGACTAGCGGGAGTGGGCACAGATACGCAGTATTTT.

This clone is a singleton in its sample. The chain carries TRBV7-2 and TRBJ2-5; D is unclear. The CDR3 totals 13 residues. Germline CDR1 is SGHTA and CDR2 is FQGNSA. Trimming shortened V by 1 base and J by 5 bases, and 8 bases separated the two germline ends. The CDR3 spells CASSLEAGETQYF. The CDR3 DNA reads TGTGCCAGCAGCTTAGAGGCCGGGGAGACCCAGTACTTC.

The chain combines TRBV6-5 with TRBJ1-2; D remains unclear. Germline lookup yields CDR1 MNHEY and CDR2 SVGAGI. The V and J ends lost 6 bases and 6 bases respectively, with 14 bases between them. CDR3 length: 13 residues. The CDR3 here is CASSDTRSDGYTF. CDR3 DNA sequence: TGTGCCAGCAGCGACACCCGCTCTGATGGCTACACCTTC.

The chain's CDR3 is CASSLGRHLSTDTQYF. The CDR3 DNA reads TGTGCCAGCAGCTTAGGGCGACACCTTAGCACAGATACGCAGTATTTT. V is TRBV7-2 and J is TRBJ2-3, with D unclear. The CDR3 sequence is 16 residues long. Trimming left V 1 base short and J 0 bases short, with 11 bases between. Germline-derived CDR1 and CDR2 are SGHTA and FQGNSA.

This rearrangement joins TRBV9 to TRBJ2-1, with D perhaps matching TRBD1 or TRBD2 (5 bases each). The CDR3 covers 19 residues. Looked up from germline, CDR1 is SGDLS and CDR2 is YYNGEE. V lost 3 bases to trimming and J lost 0 bases, with 22 bases between them. Here the CDR3 DNA reads TGTGCCAGCAGCGGCCAAACGGGGCCTCAAAGGAGCTCCTACAATGAGCAGTTCTTC. Translated: CASSGQTGPQRSSYNEQFF.

This chain joins TRBV2 and TRBJ1-6; the D gene is possibly TRBD1 (6 bases). This CDR3 region has 12 residues. Germline V gene sequence: CDR1 SNHLY, CDR2 FYNNEI. In DNA form, the CDR3 reads TGTGCAGAAGGGGGGGGCGAGTCACCCCTCCACTTT. Its protein product is CAEGGGESPLHF. The variable domain in full, completed from reference TRBV2 and TRBJ1-6, reads EPEVTQTPSHQVTQMGQEVILRCVPISNHLYFYWYRQILGQKVEFLVSFYNNEISEKSEIFDDQFSVERPDGSNFTLKIRSTKLEDSAMYFCAEGGGESPLHFGNGTRLTVT.

The chain uses TRBV9 and TRBJ2-2, with D uncertain. The CDR3 is 14 residues long. Germline V CDR1 and CDR2: SGDLS, YYNGEE. V was shortened by 0 bases and J by 4 bases, with 7 bases between the two germline ends. The CDR3 sequence: CASSVDIGTGELFF. Here the CDR3 DNA reads TGTGCCAGCAGCGTAGATATTGGCACCGGGGAGCTGTTTTTT.

This rearrangement joins TRBV7-2 to TRBJ1-6; D is perhaps TRBD1 (6 bases). Trimming cost V 7 bases and J 8 bases, with 12 bases left between them. Germline V gene data show CDR1 as SGHTA and CDR2 as FQGNSA. CDR3 length: 13 amino acids. Here the CDR3 reads CASTFYRDSPLHF. The CDR3 nucleotides read TGTGCCAGCACCTTTTACAGGGATTCACCCCTCCACTTT.

The chain couples TRBV5-1 to TRBJ2-1; weak D call: TRBD2 (6 bases). Trimming pared 7 bases from V and 5 bases from J, leaving 19 bases between. CDR1 SGHRS and CDR2 YFSETQ come from the germline V gene. The CDR3 spans 15 residues. The CDR3 bases are TGCGCCAGCCAGCCACCGGGACTCAGTCACAATGAGCAGTTCTTC. It encodes CASQPPGLSHNEQFF.

J is TRBJ2-6 and V is TRBV2; D not resolved. Trimming removed 6 bases from V and 1 base from J, with 10 bases in between. The CDR3 contains 15 residues. Per the germline V gene, CDR1 is SNHLY and CDR2 is FYNNEI. CDR3 region: CASRWASSGANVLTF. The CDR3 DNA reads as TGTGCCAGCAGATGGGCGTCATCTGGGGCCAACGTCCTGACTTTC.

This chain connects TRBV7-2 to TRBJ2-5, with D possibly being TRBD1 or TRBD2 (6 bases each). Trimming removed 5 bases from V and 7 bases from J, with 32 bases in between. The CDR3 is 19 amino acids. Germline loops: CDR1 SGHTA, CDR2 FQGNSA. CDR3 loop: CASSIAQGGTRQGVWTQYF. CDR3 bases: TGTGCCAGCAGCATCGCACAGGGCGGGACTCGTCAGGGCGTGTGGACCCAGTACTTC.

The J gene is TRBJ1-2, the V gene TRBV19; D is unresolved. Germline V gives CDR1 LNHDA, CDR2 SQIVND (reference sequence). This CDR3 has 14 residues. Trimming removed 8 bases from V and 4 bases from J, with 17 bases in between. The CDR3 protein is CASAPQGGIYGYTF. CDR3 sequence (DNA): TGTGCCAGTGCGCCCCAAGGAGGGATCTATGGCTACACCTTC.

V gene TRBV7-3 combines with J gene TRBJ2-5, with 7 nucleotides matching TRBD2. Germline V gene sequence: CDR1 SGHTA, CDR2 FQGTGA. After removal of 5 bases from V and 5 bases from J, the junction contained 11 bases not matched to a gene. The CDR3 has 15 residues. CDR3 sequence (DNA): TGTGCCAGCAGCCTCGGGGGGAGAGGGGTGGAGACCCAGTACTTC. The encoded protein is CASSLGGRGVETQYF.

This chain joins TRBV30 and TRBJ1-4; D is unresolved. CDR1 is GTSNPN and CDR2 is SVGIG in the germline V gene (reference sequence). Deletions cut 3 bases from V and 8 bases from J, with 13 bases between. This CDR3 contains 13 residues. The CDR3 DNA reads TGTGCCTGGAGCTGGAGGCGAGAAGAAAAACTGTTTTTT. Its translation is CAWSWRREEKLFF.

The rearrangement joins TRBV28 to TRBJ2-3, with D unclear. Trimming shortened V by 5 bases and J by 6 bases, and 9 bases separated the two germline ends. From germline, CDR1 is MDHEN and CDR2 SYDVKM. This CDR3 spans 12 amino acids. The CDR3 region is CASSLLEDTQYF. The CDR3 coding sequence is TGTGCCAGCAGTCTCCTAGAGGATACGCAGTATTTT.

The gene calls are TRBV5-1 and TRBJ2-3, with 8 bases aligning to TRBD2. In germline, CDR1 is SGHRS, CDR2 YFSETQ. The CDR3 is 16 residues long. Trimming cost V 2 bases and J 6 bases; bases outside gene matches: 11. CDR3 in DNA: TGCGCCAGCAGCTTCGGTAGCGGGGCAGACCTTGATACGCAGTATTTT. Encoded protein: CASSFGSGADLDTQYF.

In this sample, this clone turned up many times. The rearrangement joins TRBV29-1 to TRBJ1-2, with 9 bases identical to TRBD1. Germline-derived CDR1 and CDR2 are SQVTM and ANQGSEA. The CDR3 is made up of 12 amino acids. J was trimmed by 3 bases and V by 7 bases; bases with no gene match: 3. The CDR3 region has the DNA TGCAGCGGGGGACAGGGAGACTATGGCTACACCTTC. Translation: CSGGQGDYGYTF.

This clone was recorded once. The chain is built from TRBV5-8 and TRBJ2-5; tentatively, D is TRBD2 (6 bases). V lost 4 bases and J lost 8, with 15 bases in between. The CDR3 sequence is 13 residues long. The V gene's germline CDR1 is SGHTS and CDR2 YDEGEE. In nucleotides, the CDR3 is TGTGCCAGCAGCCAGTCCGGGGGAGACACCCAGTACTTC. It yields the protein CASSQSGGDTQYF. The whole variable domain, remainder taken from reference TRBV5-8 and TRBJ2-5, is EAGVTQSPTHLIKTRGQQATLRCSPISGHTSVYWYQQALGLGLQFLLWYDEGEERNRGNFPPRFSGRQFPNYSSELNVNALELEDSALYLCASSQSGGDTQYFGPGTRLLVL.

J is TRBJ1-5 and V is TRBV6-1; 8 bases are shared with TRBD1. The CDR3 is 18 amino acids. V lost 6 bases, J lost 6 bases, and 19 bases stayed unmatched. Germline CDR1 and CDR2: MNHNS and SASEGT. The CDR3 here is CASRERFGTGGDSQPQHF. As DNA, the CDR3 is TGTGCCAGCAGGGAAAGGTTTGGGACAGGCGGGGATTCTCAGCCCCAGCATTTT.

The rearrangement uses TRBV7-9 and TRBJ2-1; 9 nucleotides agree with TRBD1. CDR3 length equals 15 residues. Trimming removed 8 bases from V and 6 bases from J; junction bases left unmatched: 11. Germline V gene data show CDR1 as SEHNR and CDR2 as FQNEAQ (reference sequence). CDR3 bases: TGTGCCAGCTTCAGGACAGGGGCCGCTCTCAATGAGCAGTTCTTC. It translates to CASFRTGAALNEQFF. The full variable domain, rest sourced from reference TRBV7-9 and TRBJ2-1, is DTGVSQNPRHKITKRGQNVTFRCDPISEHNRLYWYRQTLGQGPEFLTYFQNEAQLEKSRLLSDRFSAERPKGSFSTLEIQRTEQGDSAMYLCASFRTGAALNEQFFGPGTRLTVL.

The chain couples TRBV5-5 to TRBJ2-2; D uncertain. The germline V and J ends were trimmed by 5 bases and 4 bases, with 12 bases remaining between them. CDR1 is SGHKS, CDR2 YYEKEE, per germline (reference sequence). There are 14 residues in the CDR3. DNA of the CDR3: TGTGCCAGCAGTTTCGACTTGTTCACCGGGGAGCTGTTTTTT. This gives the protein CASSFDLFTGELFF.

This chain links TRBV7-2 with TRBJ1-5, with D possibly matching TRBD1 (5 bases). The CDR3 runs 15 residues. V was cut by 5 bases and J by 3 bases, with 14 bases left in between. Per the germline V gene, CDR1 is SGHTA and CDR2 is FQGNSA. The CDR3 DNA follows: TGTGCCAGCAGCCCATGGGGGGGTTTCAATCAGCCCCAGCATTTT. Amino acids: CASSPWGGFNQPQHF.

The chain couples TRBV5-4 to TRBJ2-3; D is ambiguous. The germline V gene has CDR1 SGHNT and CDR2 YYREEE (reference sequence). Trimming took off 2 bases at V and 0 bases at J, with 7 bases between the two ends. This CDR3 is built from 14 residues. The CDR3 protein is CASSFDGSTDTQYF. As DNA, the CDR3 is TGTGCCAGCAGCTTTGACGGAAGCACAGATACGCAGTATTTT.